Below are 19 T cell receptor beta chains sequenced from a single sample in a study of T and B cells in COVID-19 patients (dated by TCRdb to about 2020). Genomic DNA extracted from blood was used in amounts of roughly 230-550 ng for amplification of TRB repertoires. The reads were generated on an Illumina MiSeq. Multiplex PCR with BIOMED2 TRB-A/B primer pools was used to amplify the TRB rearrangements. The public sequencing data were trimmed at Q25 with fastp and processed into clonotypes with MiXCR by TCRdb, which kept only in-frame beta chains. Each CDR3 protein gets just one entry, which takes the most common genes and DNA from the rows behind it. For this sample there are 20,000 to 25,000 distinct CDR3 sequences; under 30% appear just once. The ten top clones hold around 2.8% of the sample. Sequenced sample: blood. The receptors were gathered from a human donor who had recovered from COVID-19.

This clonotype was detected a few times. This chain uses TRBV27 with TRBJ2-7; perhaps TRBD2 as D (6 bases). Between the trimmed V and J ends, which lost 0 bases and 3 bases, there was a span of 12 bases. CDR1 and CDR2 (germline): MNHEY, SMNVEV (reference sequence). The CDR3 is made up of 15 amino acids. In nucleotides, the CDR3 is TGTGCCAGCAGTTTATCGACTAGATCCTACTACGAGCAGTACTTC. This codes for CASSLSTRSYYEQYF.

This clonotype turned up a few times. The chain couples TRBV6-2 or TRBV6-3 to TRBJ1-5; no firm D call. Per germline, CDR1 MNHEY and CDR2 SVGEGT. This CDR3 has 17 amino acids. The V and J ends lost 0 bases and 2 bases respectively, with 14 bases between them. The CDR3 reads CASSYSSLREGNQPQHF. DNA for the CDR3: TGTGCCAGCAGTTACTCGAGTCTGAGGGAGGGCAATCAGCCCCAGCATTTT.

The rearrangement joins TRBV12-3 or TRBV12-4 to TRBJ1-2, with D perhaps TRBD1 (5 bases). The V end was cut by 5 bases, the J end by 1 base, with 11 bases between. The CDR3 contains 14 residues. As DNA, the CDR3 is TGTGCCAGCAGTACGACAGATCATAACTATGGCTACACCTTC. Translating it yields CASSTTDHNYGYTF.

The rearrangement uses TRBV6-5 and TRBJ2-5; tentatively, D is TRBD2 (6 bases). The germline V and J ends were trimmed by 2 bases and 2 bases, with 12 bases remaining between them. The CDR3 has 15 residues. The germline gives CDR1 MNHEY, CDR2 SVGAGI. The CDR3 region has the DNA TGTGCCAGCAGTTACGATTTAGCGGATCAAGAGACCCAGTACTTC. This encodes CASSYDLADQETQYF.

This clonotype was seen only a few times. The chain links TRBV27 to TRBJ2-7, with D hard to call. Germline V gene sequence: CDR1 MNHEY, CDR2 SMNVEV (reference sequence). The V gene lost 0 bases and the J gene lost 5 bases, with 5 bases spanning the gap. The CDR3 runs 12 residues. The CDR3 region is CASSLSGDEQYF. Here the CDR3 DNA reads TGTGCCAGCAGTTTATCTGGGGACGAGCAGTACTTC.

This clonotype appeared many times. V and J are TRBV30 and TRBJ2-1; a possible D gene is TRBD1 (6 bases). This CDR3 comprises 15 residues. The V end lost 0 bases, the J end lost 2 bases, and 11 bases lay between the germline ends. Germline CDR1 is GTSNPN and CDR2 is SVGIG (reference sequence). The CDR3 region has the DNA TGTGCCTGGAGTGTCGAAGGGGGTACCTACAATGAGCAGTTCTTC. Its translation is CAWSVEGGTYNEQFF.

This chain joins TRBV6-4 and TRBJ2-1; no clear D gene. There are 15 residues in the CDR3. The germline V gene encodes CDR1 MRHNA and CDR2 SNTAGT. V gave up 1 base and J gave up 0 bases, with 7 bases separating them. The CDR3 is CASSDWASSYNEQFF. The DNA for the CDR3 is TGTGCCAGCAGTGACTGGGCAAGCTCCTACAATGAGCAGTTCTTC.

The rearrangement joins TRBV19 to TRBJ1-5; D gene unclear. CDR3 length equals 12 residues. V was clipped by 10 bases and J by 8 bases, with 15 bases between them. From germline, CDR1 is LNHDA and CDR2 SQIVND (reference sequence). In nucleotides, the CDR3 is TGTGCCACCGAGGGAAGAGGTGAGCCCCAGCATTTT. Its translation is CATEGRGEPQHF. The whole variable domain, remainder taken from reference TRBV19 and TRBJ1-5, is DGGITQSPKYLFRKEGQNVTLSCEQNLNHDAMYWYRQDPGQGLRLIYYSQIVNDFQKGDIAEGYSVSREKKESFPLTVTSAQKNPTAFYLCATEGRGEPQHFGDGTRLSIL.

V usage is TRBV18 and J usage is TRBJ1-2; 9 bases fit TRBD1. Germline V gene sequence: CDR1 KGHSH, CDR2 LQKENI. Losses at the gene ends were 3 bases for V and 0 bases for J; bases not matched to a gene: 8. This CDR3 spans 17 amino acids. CDR3 region: CASSPNRGPTSNYGYTF. The CDR3 nucleotides are TGTGCCAGCTCACCGAACAGGGGGCCCACTTCTAACTATGGCTACACCTTC.

This clonotype is categorized as medium-sized. V is TRBV12-3 or TRBV12-4 and J is TRBJ2-2; D is perhaps TRBD2 (6 bases). This CDR3 has 14 amino acids. Trimming stripped 3 bases from V and 6 bases from J, with 11 bases between. The CDR3 DNA sequence: TGTGCCAGCAGTTTGGGCGGGGCCGCCGGGGAGCTGTTTTTT. Translated: CASSLGGAAGELFF.

The sample holds a few counts of this clonotype. The V gene is TRBV30, the J gene TRBJ2-2; 12 bases are shared with TRBD2. The CDR3 has 14 amino acids. Germline V gene data show CDR1 as GTSNPN and CDR2 as SVGIG (reference sequence). V shed 6 bases and J 5 bases; nucleotides not matched to a gene: 4. The CDR3 nucleotides read TGTGCCTGCTTGGGGACTAGCGGGACCGGGGAGCTGTTTTTT. It yields the protein CACLGTSGTGELFF. Variable domain in full (rest from reference TRBV30 and TRBJ2-2): SQTIHQWPATLVQPVGSPLSLECTVEGTSNPNLYWYRQAAGRGLQLLFYSVGIGQISSEVPQNLSASRPQDRQFILSSKKLLLSDSGFYLCACLGTSGTGELFFGEGSRLTVL.

This chain links TRBV6-5 with TRBJ1-3, with 12 bases fitting TRBD1. The CDR3 is 15 residues long. Germline CDR1 reads MNHEY; CDR2 reads SVGAGI. Trimming removed 0 bases from V and 8 bases from J; junction bases left unmatched: 2. CDR3 residues: CASSYSGQGAYTIYF. For the CDR3, the DNA is TGTGCCAGCAGTTACTCGGGACAGGGGGCATACACCATATATTTT.

On this clonotype: One end of the junction does not line up with germline, which may come from a read error. The chain links TRBV4-2 to TRBJ1-1; D unresolved. The CDR3 sequence is 13 residues long. Germline V CDR1 and CDR2: LGHNA, YNFKEQ. CDR3 nucleotides: TGCGCCAGCAGCCAAGATCCGAACACTGAAGCTTTCTTT. It codes for CASSQDPNTEAFF.

V gene TRBV18 combines with J gene TRBJ2-3; TRBD2 might be the D (5 bases). The CDR3 covers 16 residues. Germline V gives CDR1 KGHSH, CDR2 LQKENI. V lost 1 base, J lost 4 bases, and 15 bases lay in between. The CDR3 is CASSPRGLAGADTQYF. CDR3 nucleotides: TGTGCCAGCTCACCACGTGGTCTAGCAGGTGCAGATACGCAGTATTTT.

This chain joins TRBV6-5 and TRBJ2-1, with D hard to call. Trimming stripped 0 bases from V and 4 bases from J, with 7 bases between. Germline V gene sequence: CDR1 MNHEY, CDR2 SVGAGI. The CDR3 consists of 14 residues. The CDR3 protein is CASSYSPLYNEQFF. The DNA of the CDR3 is TGTGCCAGCAGTTACTCCCCCCTTTACAATGAGCAGTTCTTC.

This clonotype has just a few counts. The chain carries TRBV6-6 and TRBJ1-1; 7 bases align to TRBD1. CDR3 length equals 15 residues. V shed 10 bases, J shed 5 bases, and the junction held 16 bases outside the gene matches. The germline CDR1 and CDR2 sequences are MNHNY and SVGAGI (reference sequence). CDR3 loop: CATLGKGALRTEAFF. CDR3 nucleotide sequence: TGTGCCACCCTCGGGAAGGGGGCATTGCGGACTGAAGCTTTCTTT.

This clonotype has a count of ten or more. This chain connects TRBV12-3 or TRBV12-4 to TRBJ1-4; 10 bases fit TRBD1. This CDR3 comprises 14 residues. V shed 5 bases, J shed 5 bases, and the junction held 2 bases outside the gene matches. DNA for the CDR3: TGTGCCAGCAGTGCGGGACAGGGGAATGAAAAACTGTTTTTT. It encodes CASSAGQGNEKLFF.

This clonotype was seen many times. This chain connects TRBV19 to TRBJ1-4, with D uncertain. The germline V and J ends were trimmed by 10 bases and 7 bases, with 16 bases remaining between them. The CDR3 is 13 amino acids. Germline CDR1 and CDR2: LNHDA and SQIVND (reference sequence). CDR3 amino acids: CATIPGEGEKLFF. The CDR3, as DNA: TGTGCCACCATACCCGGGGAGGGTGAAAAACTGTTTTTT.

Details on this clonotype: The junction differs from germline at one of its ends, possibly a read error. The chain recombines TRBV19 with TRBJ1-2; TRBD1 matches 9 bases. Germline V gene data show CDR1 as LNHDA and CDR2 as SQIVND (reference sequence). CDR3 length: 14 amino acids. The CDR3 DNA reads as TGTGCCAGAAGTATCTTGGGACAGGGAGATGGCTACACCTTC. Translated: CARSILGQGDGYTF.